This paragraph reports one TCR beta chain. This clone is characterized as large (0.1 to 1%). Its antigen target is currently unknown. Base quality data are lacking; no much larger clone is found one base away. The QIAamp DNA FFPE kit was used to extract genomic DNA from formalin-fixed paraffin-embedded autopsy tissue. V is cut by 3 bases and J by 7 bases, and the space between the germline ends is 24 bases. The cysteine opens and the phenylalanine closes a CDR3 of 18 amino acids. Only CDR3 DNA remains: 54 bases, in frame from the first base. CDR1 and CDR2, looked up from the germline V gene, are SGHAT and FQNNGV. TCRbeta CDR3 regions were amplified with the immunoSEQ bias-controlled multiplex PCR and sequenced at high throughput. For the original study's pipeline: The immunoSEQ vendor pipeline collapsed and filtered CDR3 sequences to measure the abundance and frequency of each unique TCRbeta CDR3. Dominant CDR3 amino acid sequences were clustered with SARS-CoV-2-specific ImmuneCODE TCRbeta sequences by CD-HIT at a 90% global sequence identity threshold. Clones with frequencies of 0.1 to 1 were classed as hyperexpanded, and 0.01 to 0.1 as large. CDR3 amino acid sequences and V and J gene assignments of dominant clones were confirmed with MiXCR. The R stringdist package was used to calculate Levenshtein distances between the patient clonotypes and the ImmuneCODE hits. TCRdb limited this immuneACCESS table to in-frame rearrangements with V and J called. A share of clones is missing; checked studies link under half to unresolved V genes, and the rest is unexplained. The V and J calls and clone size are taken from that table; D and trimming were inferred from the DNA. Recorded for this sample are around 12,000 clones; roughly 84% of them occurred a single time. 25% to 30% of the sample comes from the top ten.

This record comes from a study of T cell repertoires in MIS-A myocarditis (dated by TCRdb to 2022 to 2024). Material for sequencing was right ventricle heart tissue obtained at autopsy. The meaning of the sample's cell subset or site label: cardiac tissue sample (left or right ventricle, interventricular septum, or pericardium). The V and J genes are TRBV11-2 and TRBJ1-4; TRBD1 might be the D gene, on 5 matching bases. The sequence derives from a man younger than 35 with fulminant myocarditis from multisystem inflammatory syndrome in adults (MIS-A) after COVID-19. The base sequence is TGTGCCAGCAGCTTTCCTACCCGTCGGGAGGGGCGAGGTGAAAAACTGTTTTTT. Translated, this is CASSFPTRREGRGEKLFF.